This TCR beta chain comes out of a study of PD-1 blockade in classical Hodgkin lymphoma. Looking at the study overall: On a schedule of every 2 weeks, patients received nivolumab 3 mg/kg intravenously. Whole-study results and caveats: Initiation of nivolumab under 1 year after ASCT led to exclusion of patients. Whereas CD4+ TCR diversity had risen significantly by C4D1, CD8+ TCR diversity had not.

Following autologous stem cell transplantation, relapse occurred in every patient, and exposure to brentuximab vedotin varied. Isolated CD8+ T cells were derived from thawed PBMCs through magnetic negative selection. Germline V gene data show CDR1 as MNHEY and CDR2 as SVGAGI. Trimming left V 0 bases short and J 6 bases short, with 14 bases between. The CDR3 is 15 residues long. This table comes from immunoSEQ multiplex PCR, and its TCRdb copy is limited to in-frame clones, with some not included. In the table there are over 25,000 clones, around 90% of which are singletons. A word on this clone: Its antigen is not known.

The rearrangement joins TRBV6-5 to TRBJ1-2; D not certain. The sequencing here drew on CD8+ T cells from blood, taken at baseline. The receptor was isolated from a human donor with classical Hodgkin lymphoma. The CDR3: CASSYSPRPKDGYTF. The CDR3 DNA reads TGTGCCAGCAGTTACTCGCCCAGGCCGAAGGATGGCTACACCTTC.